This T cell receptor beta chain emerged from a study of technical replicates of blood from a handful of donors (dated by TCRdb to between 2016 and 2019). The germline V gene gives CDR1 as MNHNS and CDR2 as SASEGT. Spanning cysteine to phenylalanine, the CDR3 consists of 15 amino acids. The CDR3 DNA has 45 bases and is translated from base 1. The V end gives up 7 bases and the J end 5 bases, leaving 8 bases in the junction not matched to a gene. Preparation of the library involved the immunoSEQ multiplex PCR assay. Not all clones reach the TCRdb copy of this immuneACCESS table, which keeps in-frame sequences only. Checked studies attribute under half of the gap to unresolved V genes and leave the rest unexplained. Recorded for this sample are fewer than 90,000 clones; around 94% of them occurred a single time. The top ten constitute approximately 0.41% of the sample. With regard to this clone: This clone's antigen is unknown. No much larger clonotype is one base removed from it; base qualities were not supplied.

Input material: T cells isolated from PBMCs. The clonotype comes from a human donor in good health. This receptor chain uses TRBV6-1 and TRBJ1-4; a stretch of 9 junction bases matches TRBD1. The nucleotides read TGTGCCAGCATCAGCTACAGGGGGCTAAATGAAAAACTGTTTTTT. It encodes CASISYRGLNEKLFF.